The next 23 T cell receptor beta chains were all read from a single sample in a study of cytomegalovirus exposure and HLA in healthy donors. The PCR was carried out with 60 Vbeta primers and 13 Jbeta primers. The method was immunoSEQ multiplex PCR; TCRdb's version includes in-frame clones alone and lacks a portion of them. The sample lists approximately 150,000 clones, more than 80% occurring once. Sample: PBMCs. The origin of the receptors is a woman between 18 and 29 years old in good health and CMV-seropositive.

In DNA, the CDR3 is TGCGCCAGCAGCCAAGATCGCGGCAGAAATCAGCCCCAGCATTTT. Its protein is CASSQDRGRNQPQHF. The chain uses TRBV4-1 and TRBJ1-5; D is ambiguous. Looked up from germline, CDR1 is MGHRA and CDR2 is YSYEKL. The V and J ends lost 0 bases and 4 bases respectively, with 10 bases between them. The CDR3 covers 15 residues.

This clone turned up a few times. This chain links TRBV7-9 with TRBJ1-4, with D possibly matching TRBD1 (5 bases). CDR3 size: 12 residues. CDR1 is SEHNR and CDR2 is FQNEAQ in the germline V gene (reference sequence). The V end was cut by 5 bases, the J end by 5 bases, with 6 bases between. CDR3 in amino acids: CASSRQNEKLFF. The CDR3 bases are TGTGCCAGCAGCCGACAGAATGAAAAACTGTTTTTT.

The chain couples TRBV6-1 to TRBJ1-5; tentatively, D is TRBD1 (6 bases). The V gene lost 1 base and the J gene lost 6 bases, with 13 bases spanning the gap. Looked up from germline, CDR1 is MNHNS and CDR2 is SASEGT. The CDR3 is 15 amino acids. The CDR3 DNA reads as TGTGCCAGCAGTGAAGGAAGGGGGTTTGGTCAGCCCCAGCATTTT. It specifies CASSEGRGFGQPQHF.

A single count supports this clone. This sequence joins TRBV19 and TRBJ2-7; D may be TRBD1 (5 bases). This CDR3 has 13 residues. V lost 8 bases, J lost 1 base, and 12 bases lay in between. The V gene's germline CDR1 is LNHDA and CDR2 SQIVND (reference sequence). The CDR3 bases are TGTGCCAGTGCCCCTTCAGGGTCCTACGAGCAGTACTTC. Protein product: CASAPSGSYEQYF.

The rearrangement uses TRBV7-7 and TRBJ1-5; D not resolved. The CDR3 spans 17 residues. The germline V gene has CDR1 SSHAT and CDR2 FNYEAQ (reference sequence). Trimming took 3 bases from V and 5 from J, leaving 20 bases between them. The CDR3 DNA follows: TGTGCCAGCAGCTTGCGGGCCCTCCGGCTATTGCATCAGCCCCAGCATTTT. This codes for CASSLRALRLLHQPQHF.

V is TRBV27 and J is TRBJ1-2, with D possibly matching TRBD1 (5 bases). The V end was cut by 3 bases, the J end by 8 bases, with 19 bases between. The CDR3 has 15 residues. Germline V gene lookup returns CDR1 MNHEY and CDR2 SMNVEV (reference sequence). CDR3 protein: CASSLGQGGPSGYTF. The CDR3, as DNA: TGTGCCAGCAGTTTGGGCCAGGGTGGCCCAAGCGGCTACACCTTC.

The rearrangement joins TRBV5-4 to TRBJ2-4; D might be TRBD1 (6 bases). The CDR3 contains 15 residues. V lost 0 bases to trimming and J lost 8 bases, with 15 bases between them. The germline gives CDR1 SGHNT, CDR2 YYREEE (reference sequence). This CDR3 reads CASSLGSRGWDIQYF. The CDR3 coding sequence is TGTGCCAGCAGCTTGGGATCCAGGGGATGGGACATTCAGTACTTC.

The chain combines TRBV5-8 with TRBJ1-5; D remains unclear. The CDR3 is 14 residues long. V was cut by 6 bases and J by 6 bases, with 16 bases left in between. Germline CDR1 SGHTS, CDR2 YDEGEE. The CDR3 reads CASNMRREGQPQHF. The CDR3 DNA follows: TGTGCCAGCAACATGCGAAGGGAGGGTCAGCCCCAGCATTTT.

This clone was detected ten times or more. Other nucleotide sequences from this sample produce the same CDR3. The rearrangement uses TRBV7-2 and TRBJ1-5; TRBD1 is a possible D gene (5 bases). Germline lookup yields CDR1 SGHTA and CDR2 FQGNSA. V lost 3 bases to trimming and J lost 0 bases, with 6 bases between them. The CDR3 consists of 14 residues. CDR3 coding DNA: TGTGCCAGCAGCTTTGACAGTAGCAATCAGCCCCAGCATTTT. Translating gives CASSFDSSNQPQHF.

This chain connects TRBV19 to TRBJ1-5; 7 bases line up with TRBD1. The V gene's germline CDR1 is LNHDA and CDR2 SQIVND (reference sequence). V trimming: 2 bases; J trimming: 0 bases; junction bases outside the gene matches: 10. The CDR3 has 18 residues. The CDR3 nucleotides read TGTGCCAGTAGTATAACCTCCGGGACAGCCTATAGCAATCAGCCCCAGCATTTT. Protein: CASSITSGTAYSNQPQHF.

This clone was seen just once. This chain joins TRBV5-6 and TRBJ2-5, with a weak D call TRBD1 (5 bases). The germline V gene encodes CDR1 SGHDT and CDR2 YYEEEE. V lost 3 bases to trimming and J lost 6 bases, with 15 bases between them. The CDR3 length is 14 residues. The CDR3 region is CASSSQGVLKTQYF. CDR3 DNA sequence: TGTGCCAGCAGCTCTCAAGGGGTTTTGAAGACCCAGTACTTC.

The chain recombines TRBV19 with TRBJ2-3; 10 nucleotides match TRBD2. J lost 0 bases, V lost 3 bases, and 3 bases had no gene match. The germline V gene encodes CDR1 LNHDA and CDR2 SQIVND (reference sequence). The CDR3 runs to 16 residues. CDR3 DNA sequence: TGTGCCAGTAGTATCCGGACTAGCGGAAGCACAGATACGCAGTATTTT. Amino acids: CASSIRTSGSTDTQYF.

The chain carries TRBV28 and TRBJ2-7, with D perhaps matching TRBD2 (6 bases). The CDR3 consists of 17 residues. V lost 1 base to trimming and J lost 3 bases, with 19 bases between them. Germline-derived CDR1 and CDR2 are MDHEN and SYDVKM. The CDR3 DNA reads as TGTGCCAGCAGTTTATCTCCTAACTCCGGGACTCTCTACGAGCAGTACTTC. Translating it yields CASSLSPNSGTLYEQYF.

CDR3 sequence: CASSIDVVEGTEAFF. The CDR3 region has the DNA TGTGCCAGTAGTATAGATGTGGTTGAGGGCACTGAAGCTTTCTTT. V and J are TRBV19 and TRBJ1-1; D is undetermined. V lost 0 bases and J 4 bases, leaving 12 bases between the germline ends. Germline lookup yields CDR1 LNHDA and CDR2 SQIVND (reference sequence). The CDR3 contains 15 residues.

This sequence joins TRBV4-2 and TRBJ2-1; D is unclear. CDR3 size: 14 residues. Per the germline V gene, CDR1 is LGHNA and CDR2 is YNFKEQ. Trimming cost V 4 bases and J 9 bases, with 16 bases left between them. The CDR3 here is CASSRPRRSSEQFF. CDR3 nucleotides: TGTGCCAGCAGCCGTCCCAGACGGTCTAGTGAGCAGTTCTTC.

The chain's CDR3 is CASSWTGAWTGELFF. DNA of the CDR3: TGTGCCAGCAGCTGGACAGGGGCGTGGACCGGGGAGCTGTTTTTT. The chain employs TRBV14 and TRBJ2-2, with 9 bases aligning to TRBD1. The germline V gene encodes CDR1 SGHDN and CDR2 FVKESK. The J segment lost 5 bases and the V segment lost 5 bases, leaving 6 bases of the junction unmatched. The CDR3 loop spans 15 amino acids.

The J gene is TRBJ2-1, the V gene TRBV27, with D perhaps TRBD1 (5 bases). CDR3 length: 14 amino acids. With 11 bases removed from V and 0 bases from J, the gap between germline ends came to 14 bases. CDR1 is MNHEY and CDR2 is SMNVEV in the germline V gene (reference sequence). The CDR3 nucleotides read TGTGCCGCGGCTGGGGCTAACTCCTACAATGAGCAGTTCTTC. Encoded protein: CAAAGANSYNEQFF.

This clone was counted a single time. The chain combines TRBV5-4 with TRBJ2-5; tentative D call: TRBD1 (7 bases). Germline loops: CDR1 SGHNT, CDR2 YYREEE (reference sequence). The V gene lost 0 bases and the J gene lost 9 bases, with 21 bases spanning the gap. This CDR3 has 16 residues. In nucleotides, the CDR3 is TGTGCCAGCAGCTTGGGGGGACAGTTCCGAGGAGGGGCCCAGTACTTC. Translating gives CASSLGGQFRGGAQYF.

This chain links TRBV5-4 with TRBJ1-2; the D is unclear. This CDR3 has 15 residues. CDR1 is SGHNT, CDR2 YYREEE, per germline (reference sequence). The V gene lost 7 bases and the J gene lost 7 bases, with 23 bases spanning the gap. The CDR3 loop is CASGYQTTEASGYTF. The CDR3 DNA reads as TGTGCCAGCGGGTATCAGACCACCGAGGCCAGTGGCTACACCTTC.

The chain employs TRBV14 and TRBJ2-1; 7 positions agree with TRBD2. V trimming: 4 bases; J trimming: 4 bases; junction bases outside the gene matches: 13. The germline CDR1 and CDR2 sequences are SGHDN and FVKESK. The CDR3 totals 17 residues. The CDR3 nucleotides are TGTGCCAGCAGCCCCCGGGGGGTTAGTGTACAATACAATGAGCAGTTCTTC. Its protein product is CASSPRGVSVQYNEQFF.

This chain uses TRBV7-2 with TRBJ1-2, with a tentative D call TRBD1 (5 bases). Between the trimmed V and J ends, which lost 5 bases and 8 bases, there was a span of 12 bases. Germline CDR1 is SGHTA and CDR2 is FQGNSA. The CDR3 consists of 12 residues. The CDR3 is CASSIWGDGYTF. Here the CDR3 DNA reads TGTGCCAGCAGCATTTGGGGGGACGGCTACACCTTC.

This chain uses TRBV5-1 with TRBJ1-1, with 7 bases identical to TRBD1. Germline lookup yields CDR1 SGHRS and CDR2 YFSETQ. With 3 bases clipped from V and 2 bases from J, the junction kept 7 bases outside the gene matches. This CDR3 comprises 15 residues. The chain's CDR3 is CASSSSGTVNTEAFF. The CDR3 region has the DNA TGCGCCAGCAGCTCATCCGGGACAGTAAACACTGAAGCTTTCTTT.

The genes are TRBV5-6 and TRBJ2-1, with D perhaps TRBD2 (6 bases). Germline lookup yields CDR1 SGHDT and CDR2 YYEEEE. V dropped 6 bases and J dropped 0 bases, with 16 bases sitting between them. This CDR3 region has 16 residues. The CDR3 DNA reads TGTGCCAGCAACAGAGGACTACCAGTCTCCTACAATGAGCAGTTCTTC. Translating gives CASNRGLPVSYNEQFF.